The clone carrying this TCR beta chain came up many times. Its target is not known. This entry is derived from a study of breast tumors, draining lymph nodes, adjacent tissues. Axillary draining lymph nodes of breast cancer patients supplied the node samples. Study outcomes and limitations: Data fit most tumor T cells coming from lymph node, expanding in tumor.

CDR1 is DFQATT, CDR2 SNEGSKA, per germline (reference sequence). CDR3 length: 16 residues. V gave up 6 bases and J gave up 4 bases; unmatched junction bases: 10. Each CDR3 protein is one row after TCRdb ran MiXCR on the multiplex PCR reads. The table lists about 130,000 distinct CDR3 sequences, just under 20% of them singletons. The chain combines TRBV20-1 with TRBJ1-6; 9 bases map to TRBD1. Source material: axillary lymph node tissue. The clonotype originates from a female donor with breast cancer. Some clones in this sample may be carry-over from other donors' samples. The CDR3 DNA follows: TGCAGTGCACCCCCGGGACAGGGAATTTATAATTCACCCCTCCACTTT. Amino acid sequence: CSAPPGQGIYNSPLHF.